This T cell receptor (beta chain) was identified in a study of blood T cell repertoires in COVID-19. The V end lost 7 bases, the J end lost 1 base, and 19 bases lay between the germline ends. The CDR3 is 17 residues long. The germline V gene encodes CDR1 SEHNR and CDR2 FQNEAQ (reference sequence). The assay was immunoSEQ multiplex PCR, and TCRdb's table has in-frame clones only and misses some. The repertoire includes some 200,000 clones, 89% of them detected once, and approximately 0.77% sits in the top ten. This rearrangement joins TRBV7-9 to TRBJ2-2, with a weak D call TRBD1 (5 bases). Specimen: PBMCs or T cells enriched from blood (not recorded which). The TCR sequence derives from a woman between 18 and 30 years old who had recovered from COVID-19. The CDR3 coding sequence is TGTGCCAGCACCATCGGTTTGGGGCGGCTGAACACCGGGGAGCTGTTTTTT. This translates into CASTIGLGRLNTGELFF. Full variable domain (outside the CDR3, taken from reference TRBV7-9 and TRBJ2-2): DTGVSQNPRHKITKRGQNVTFRCDPISEHNRLYWYRQTLGQGPEFLTYFQNEAQLEKSRLLSDRFSAERPKGSFSTLEIQRTEQGDSAMYLCASTIGLGRLNTGELFFGEGSRLTVL.